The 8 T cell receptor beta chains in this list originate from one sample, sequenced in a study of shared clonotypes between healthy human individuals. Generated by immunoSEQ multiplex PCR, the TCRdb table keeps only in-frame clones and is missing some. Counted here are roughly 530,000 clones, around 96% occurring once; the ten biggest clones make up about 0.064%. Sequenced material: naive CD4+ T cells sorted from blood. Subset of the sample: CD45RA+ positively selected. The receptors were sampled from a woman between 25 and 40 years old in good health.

CDR3 sequence (DNA): TGCAGCGTGGCTGAGACCATAGCCAAAAACATTCAGTACTTC. Encoded protein: CSVAETIAKNIQYF. The rearrangement joins TRBV29-1 to TRBJ2-4; D uncertain. Per the germline V gene, CDR1 is SQVTM and CDR2 is ANQGSEA. V was clipped by 6 bases and J by 0 bases, with 12 bases between them. CDR3 length: 14 residues.

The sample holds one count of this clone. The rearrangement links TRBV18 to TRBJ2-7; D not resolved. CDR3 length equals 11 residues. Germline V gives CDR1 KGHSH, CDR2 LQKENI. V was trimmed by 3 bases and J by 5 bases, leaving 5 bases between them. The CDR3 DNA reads TGTGCCAGCTCACCGGGCCACGAGCAGTACTTC. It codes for CASSPGHEQYF.

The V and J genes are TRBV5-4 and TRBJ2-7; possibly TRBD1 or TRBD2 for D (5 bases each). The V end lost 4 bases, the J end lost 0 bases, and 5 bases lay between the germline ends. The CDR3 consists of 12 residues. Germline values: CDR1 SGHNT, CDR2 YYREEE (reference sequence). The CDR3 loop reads CASSGGSYEQYF. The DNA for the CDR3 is TGTGCCAGCAGCGGGGGCTCCTACGAGCAGTACTTC.

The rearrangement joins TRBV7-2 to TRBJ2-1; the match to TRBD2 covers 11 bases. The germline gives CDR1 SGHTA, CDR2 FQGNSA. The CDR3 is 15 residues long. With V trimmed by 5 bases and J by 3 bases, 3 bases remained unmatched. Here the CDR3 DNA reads TGTGCCAGCAGCCACGGGACTAGCGGCTACAATGAGCAGTTCTTC. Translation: CASSHGTSGYNEQFF.

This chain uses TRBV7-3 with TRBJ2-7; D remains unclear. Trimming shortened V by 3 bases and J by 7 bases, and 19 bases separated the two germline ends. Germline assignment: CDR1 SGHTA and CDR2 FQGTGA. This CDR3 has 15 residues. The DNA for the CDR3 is TGTGCCAGCAGCTTTCTTATGTCGGATGGCCCGGAGCAGTACTTC. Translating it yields CASSFLMSDGPEQYF.

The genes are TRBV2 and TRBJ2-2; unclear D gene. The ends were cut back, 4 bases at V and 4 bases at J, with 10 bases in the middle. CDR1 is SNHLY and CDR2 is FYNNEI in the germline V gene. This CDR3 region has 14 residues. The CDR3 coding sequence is TGTGCCAGCAGTGCCAAGTGGTCCACCGGGGAGCTGTTTTTT. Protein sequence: CASSAKWSTGELFF.

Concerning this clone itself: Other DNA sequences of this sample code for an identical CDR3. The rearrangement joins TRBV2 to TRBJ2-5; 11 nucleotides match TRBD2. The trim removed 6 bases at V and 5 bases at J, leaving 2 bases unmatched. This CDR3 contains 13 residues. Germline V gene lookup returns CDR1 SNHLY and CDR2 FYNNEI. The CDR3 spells CASRTSGTETQYF. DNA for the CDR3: TGTGCCAGCAGGACTAGCGGGACGGAGACCCAGTACTTC. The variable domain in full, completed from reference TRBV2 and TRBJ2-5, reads EPEVTQTPSHQVTQMGQEVILRCVPISNHLYFYWYRQILGQKVEFLVSFYNNEISEKSEIFDDQFSVERPDGSNFTLKIRSTKLEDSAMYFCASRTSGTETQYFGPGTRLLVL.

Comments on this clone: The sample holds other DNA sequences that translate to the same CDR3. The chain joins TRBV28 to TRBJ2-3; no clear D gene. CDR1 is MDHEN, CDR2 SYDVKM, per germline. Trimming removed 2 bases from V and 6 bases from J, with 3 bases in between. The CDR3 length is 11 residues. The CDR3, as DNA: TGTGCCAGCAGTTTAGCGGATACGCAGTATTTT. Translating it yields CASSLADTQYF.